A single sample gave rise to the 14 T cell receptor beta chains below, sequenced in a study of fetal regulatory T cell absence and autoimmunity. Only in-frame clones appear in the TCRdb table, and some are missing; sequencing was by immunoSEQ multiplex PCR. This sample carries about 95,000 clones, 60% to 80% of them seen once, and the ten largest clones take roughly 2%. Sequencing was performed on pancreas tissue. These receptors were taken from a male donor with IPEX syndrome.

The chain employs TRBV5-6 and TRBJ1-4, with D perhaps matching TRBD1 (6 bases). Germline lookup yields CDR1 SGHDT and CDR2 YYEEEE. The V gene lost 6 bases and the J gene lost 2 bases, with 14 bases spanning the gap. The CDR3 has 15 residues. The chain's CDR3 is CASTFTGRTNEKLFF. CDR3 bases: TGTGCCAGCACCTTTACAGGGCGGACTAATGAAAAACTGTTTTTT. Together with reference TRBV5-6 and TRBJ1-4, the CDR3 gives the full variable domain: DAGVTQSPTHLIKTRGQQVTLRCSPKSGHDTVSWYQQALGQGPQFIFQYYEEEERQRGNFPDRFSGHQFPNYSSELNVNALLLGDSALYLCASTFTGRTNEKLFFGSGTQLSVL.

The chain has TRBV4-3 and TRBJ2-1, with 10 nucleotides matching TRBD2. The CDR3 runs to 18 residues. With V trimmed by 2 bases and J by 5 bases, 12 bases remained unmatched. In germline, CDR1 is LGHNA, CDR2 YSLEER. The CDR3 protein is CASSQILAAGGRDNEQFF. CDR3 coding DNA: TGCGCCAGCAGCCAAATATTGGCAGCGGGGGGGAGGGACAATGAGCAGTTCTTC.

This clone has just one count. The V gene is TRBV6-4, the J gene TRBJ1-6; D remains ambiguous. Germline-derived CDR1 and CDR2 are MRHNA and SNTAGT. The V and J ends lost 3 bases and 2 bases respectively, with 11 bases between them. The CDR3 length is 16 residues. CDR3 DNA: TGTGCCAGCAGTGAACTCCAGGCGGCCTATAATTCACCCCTCCACTTT. It is translated as CASSELQAAYNSPLHF.

V and J are TRBV5-4 and TRBJ1-2, with 11 bases fitting TRBD1. V was pared by 2 bases and J by 7 bases, with 4 bases of the junction left unmatched. There are 14 residues in the CDR3. Looked up from germline, CDR1 is SGHNT and CDR2 is YYREEE (reference sequence). The CDR3 loop reads CASSLKGTGGGYTF. The CDR3 DNA reads TGTGCCAGCAGCTTAAAAGGGACAGGGGGTGGCTACACCTTC.

V and J are TRBV19 and TRBJ2-3, with TRBD2 matching 10 bases. CDR3 length: 15 amino acids. In germline, CDR1 is LNHDA, CDR2 SQIVND (reference sequence). The V and J ends lost 5 bases and 5 bases, in that order; junction bases with no gene match: 7. This chain's CDR3 is CASSPSGSGIDTQYF. DNA for the CDR3: TGTGCCAGTAGTCCTAGCGGGAGTGGTATAGATACGCAGTATTTT.

This clone qualifies as medium-sized. The V gene is TRBV4-1, the J gene TRBJ1-2; 11 positions agree with TRBD1. This CDR3 is built from 16 residues. Germline CDR1 and CDR2: MGHRA and YSYEKL. V lost 4 bases to trimming and J lost 7 bases; unmatched junction nucleotides: 11. CDR3 coding DNA: TGCGCCAGCAGCCCGATAGGACAGGGGGCGCGGGGTGGCTACACCTTC. This encodes CASSPIGQGARGGYTF.

The chain employs TRBV6-1 and TRBJ1-2; D possibly corresponds to TRBD1 (6 bases). V lost 7 bases and J 1 base, leaving 16 bases between the germline ends. The CDR3 is 15 residues long. Germline V gene sequence: CDR1 MNHNS, CDR2 SASEGT. This CDR3 is CASTLQGRLNYGYTF. For the CDR3, the DNA is TGTGCCAGCACCCTACAGGGAAGGCTTAACTATGGCTACACCTTC.

The chain uses TRBV7-9 and TRBJ2-1; 14 bases are a match to TRBD2. The germline V gene encodes CDR1 SEHNR and CDR2 FQNEAQ (reference sequence). This CDR3 contains 17 residues. The V and J ends lost 5 bases and 4 bases, in that order; junction bases with no gene match: 7. The CDR3 coding sequence is TGTGCCAGCAGCCCGGGACTAGCGGGAGAAAGGTACAATGAGCAGTTCTTC. Translated: CASSPGLAGERYNEQFF. The entire variable domain, with the rest obtained from reference TRBV7-9 and TRBJ2-1, is as follows: DTGVSQNPRHKITKRGQNVTFRCDPISEHNRLYWYRQTLGQGPEFLTYFQNEAQLEKSRLLSDRFSAERPKGSFSTLEIQRTEQGDSAMYLCASSPGLAGERYNEQFFGPGTRLTVL.

The rearrangement uses TRBV5-6 and TRBJ2-7; no clear D gene. The CDR3 loop spans 13 amino acids. Germline loops: CDR1 SGHDT, CDR2 YYEEEE. V was pared by 2 bases and J by 0 bases, with 6 bases between. The CDR3, as DNA: TGTGCCAGCAGCTTTAGTATCTCCTACGAGCAGTACTTC. This gives the protein CASSFSISYEQYF.

V gene TRBV27 combines with J gene TRBJ2-3, with D maybe TRBD2 (7 bases). Germline-derived CDR1 and CDR2 are MNHEY and SMNVEV (reference sequence). V was shortened by 0 bases and J by 1 base, with 8 bases between the two germline ends. This CDR3 is built from 15 residues. CDR3 sequence (DNA): TGTGCCAGCAGTTTATCGGGGGGGCGCACAGATACGCAGTATTTT. Its translation is CASSLSGGRTDTQYF.

The rearrangement joins TRBV5-6 to TRBJ2-3; D is perhaps TRBD2 (6 bases). Trimming cost V 0 bases and J 3 bases, with 8 bases left between them. The CDR3 extends over 14 amino acids. Germline V CDR1 and CDR2: SGHDT, YYEEEE. The chain's CDR3 is CASSLELATDTQYF. CDR3 DNA: TGTGCCAGCAGCTTGGAACTAGCTACAGATACGCAGTATTTT.

The V and J genes are TRBV2 and TRBJ2-7; no firm D call. V lost 8 bases and J lost 6, with 14 bases in between. The CDR3 loop spans 12 amino acids. Germline CDR1 reads SNHLY; CDR2 reads FYNNEI. Written as DNA, the CDR3 is TGTGCCAGCCCCCCCCGGCCCGGCGAGCAGTACTTC. Its translation: CASPPRPGEQYF.

The chain uses TRBV29-1 and TRBJ2-1, with D possibly matching TRBD1 (5 bases). Trimming took off 2 bases at V and 8 bases at J, with 7 bases between the two ends. The CDR3 length is 11 residues. Looked up from germline, CDR1 is SQVTM and CDR2 is ANQGSEA. The CDR3 DNA reads as TGCAGCGTTGAAAGGGGATATGAGCAGTTCTTC. As protein: CSVERGYEQFF.

The V and J genes are TRBV2 and TRBJ2-1; 11 bases are shared with TRBD2. Unmatched junction bases numbered 4, after V lost 2 bases and J lost 4 bases. Per germline, CDR1 SNHLY and CDR2 FYNNEI. The length of the CDR3 is 16 residues. The CDR3 sequence: CASSELTSGVYNEQFF. The CDR3 DNA reads as TGTGCCAGCAGTGAACTGACTAGCGGGGTTTACAATGAGCAGTTCTTC.